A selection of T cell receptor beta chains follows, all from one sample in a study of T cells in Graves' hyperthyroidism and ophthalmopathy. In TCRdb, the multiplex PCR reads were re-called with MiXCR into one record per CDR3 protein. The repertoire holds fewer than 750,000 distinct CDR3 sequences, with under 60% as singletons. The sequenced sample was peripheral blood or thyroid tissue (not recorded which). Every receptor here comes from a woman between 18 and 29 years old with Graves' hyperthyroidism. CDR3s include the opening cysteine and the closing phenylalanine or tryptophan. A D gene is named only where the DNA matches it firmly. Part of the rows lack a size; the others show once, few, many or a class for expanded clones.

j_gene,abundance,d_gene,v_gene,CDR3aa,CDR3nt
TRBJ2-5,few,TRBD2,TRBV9,CASSVGWGGSQYF,TGTGCCAGCAGCGTAGGATGGGGGGGTTCCCAGTACTTC
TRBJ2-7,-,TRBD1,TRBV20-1,CSATDRGSYEQYF,TGCAGTGCTACGGACAGGGGCTCCTACGAGCAGTACTTC
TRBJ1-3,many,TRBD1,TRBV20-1,CSASGDRGLGNTIYF,TGCAGTGCTAGTGGGGACAGGGGGCTTGGAAACACCATATATTTT
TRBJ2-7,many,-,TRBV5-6,CASSLEQGHEQYF,TGTGCCAGCAGCTTGGAACAGGGCCACGAGCAGTACTTC
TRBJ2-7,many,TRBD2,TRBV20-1,CSASASGKGYEQYF,TGCAGTGCTAGTGCTAGCGGGAAGGGGTACGAGCAGTACTTC
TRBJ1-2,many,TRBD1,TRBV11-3,CASSFGQGAGGYTF,TGTGCCAGCAGCTTCGGACAGGGGGCGGGCGGCTACACCTTC
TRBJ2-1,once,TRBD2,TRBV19,CASMLAGGRYNEQFF,TGTGCCAGTATGCTAGCGGGAGGCCGCTACAATGAGCAGTTCTTC
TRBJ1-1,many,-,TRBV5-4,CASSLSTNTEAFF,TGTGCCAGCAGCTTGTCAACGAACACTGAAGCTTTCTTT
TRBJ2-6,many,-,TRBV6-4,CASSATSSGANVLTF,TGTGCCAGCAGCGCAACAAGCTCTGGGGCCAACGTCCTGACTTTC
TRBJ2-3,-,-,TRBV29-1,CSGKALGPTDTQYF,TGCAGCGGCAAAGCTCTGGGGCCCACAGATACGCAGTATTTT
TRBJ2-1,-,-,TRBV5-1,CASSGGWPQEQFF,TGCGCCAGCAGCGGCGGGTGGCCACAAGAGCAGTTCTTC
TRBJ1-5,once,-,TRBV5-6,CASSLALGRGNQPQHF,TGTGCCAGCAGCTTAGCCCTGGGCAGGGGCAATCAGCCCCAGCATTTT
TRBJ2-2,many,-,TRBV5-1,CASSSGTVTTGELFF,TGCGCCAGCAGCTCCGGGACCGTCACCACCGGGGAGCTGTTTTTT
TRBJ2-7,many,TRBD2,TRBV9,CASSVNGGNLEQYF,TGTGCCAGCAGCGTAAACGGGGGGAACTTGGAGCAGTACTTC
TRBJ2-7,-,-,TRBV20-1,CSVRGSSYEQYF,TGCAGCGTGAGGGGGTCCTCTTACGAGCAGTACTTC